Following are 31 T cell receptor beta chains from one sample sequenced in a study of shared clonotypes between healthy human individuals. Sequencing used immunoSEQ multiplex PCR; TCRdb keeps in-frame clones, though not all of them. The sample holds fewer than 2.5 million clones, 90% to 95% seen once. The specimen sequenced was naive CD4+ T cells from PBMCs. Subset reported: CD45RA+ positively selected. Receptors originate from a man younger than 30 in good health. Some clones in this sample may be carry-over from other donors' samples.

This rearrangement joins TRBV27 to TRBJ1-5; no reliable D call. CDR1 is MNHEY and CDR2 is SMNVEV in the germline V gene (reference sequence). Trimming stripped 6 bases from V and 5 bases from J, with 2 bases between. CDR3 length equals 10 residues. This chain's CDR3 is CASRDQPQHF. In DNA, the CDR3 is TGTGCCAGCAGGGATCAGCCCCAGCATTTT.

CDR3 bases: TGTGCCAGCAGTTCCGGGGGGCCACTAGCCAAAAACATTCAGTACTTC. Translating it yields CASSSGGPLAKNIQYF. This chain connects TRBV28 to TRBJ2-4; D is possibly TRBD2 (7 bases). Germline V lookup: CDR1 MDHEN, CDR2 SYDVKM. CDR3 size: 16 residues. Trimming left V 4 bases short and J 0 bases short, with 13 bases between.

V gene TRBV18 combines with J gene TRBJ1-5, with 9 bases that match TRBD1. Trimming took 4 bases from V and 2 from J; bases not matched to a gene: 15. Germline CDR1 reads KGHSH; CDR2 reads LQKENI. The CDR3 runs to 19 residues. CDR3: CASSLDPGQGWFGNQPQHF. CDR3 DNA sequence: TGTGCCAGCTCACTCGACCCGGGACAGGGTTGGTTTGGCAATCAGCCCCAGCATTTT.

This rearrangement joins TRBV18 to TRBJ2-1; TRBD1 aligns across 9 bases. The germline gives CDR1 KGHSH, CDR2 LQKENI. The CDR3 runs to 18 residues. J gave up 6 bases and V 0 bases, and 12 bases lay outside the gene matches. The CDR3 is CASSPPFGTGKIVNEQFF. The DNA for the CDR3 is TGTGCCAGCTCACCACCCTTCGGGACAGGGAAAATCGTCAATGAGCAGTTCTTC.

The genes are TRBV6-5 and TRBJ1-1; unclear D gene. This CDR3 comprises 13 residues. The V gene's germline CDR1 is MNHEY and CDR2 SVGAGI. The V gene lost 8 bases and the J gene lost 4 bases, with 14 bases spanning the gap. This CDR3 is CASHPLRSTEAFF. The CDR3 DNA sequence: TGTGCCAGCCACCCCTTAAGGAGCACTGAAGCTTTCTTT.

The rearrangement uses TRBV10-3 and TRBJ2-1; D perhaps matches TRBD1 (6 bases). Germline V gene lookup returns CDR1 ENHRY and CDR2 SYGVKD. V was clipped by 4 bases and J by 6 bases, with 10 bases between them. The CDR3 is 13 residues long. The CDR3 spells CAISGGQPNEQFF. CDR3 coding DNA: TGTGCCATCAGTGGGGGGCAGCCCAATGAGCAGTTCTTC.

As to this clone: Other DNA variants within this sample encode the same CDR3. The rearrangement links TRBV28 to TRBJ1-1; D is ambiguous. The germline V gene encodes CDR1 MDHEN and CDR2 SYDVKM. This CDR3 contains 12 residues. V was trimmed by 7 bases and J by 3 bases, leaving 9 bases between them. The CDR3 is CASTREDTEAFF. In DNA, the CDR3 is TGTGCCAGCACCCGAGAGGACACTGAAGCTTTCTTT.

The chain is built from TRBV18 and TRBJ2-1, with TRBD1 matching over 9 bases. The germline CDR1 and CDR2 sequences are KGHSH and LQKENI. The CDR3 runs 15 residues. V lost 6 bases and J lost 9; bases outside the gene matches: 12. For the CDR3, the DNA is TGTGCCAGCTCTCCCGGGACAGGGAGAGTGGGTGAGCAGTTCTTC. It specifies CASSPGTGRVGEQFF.

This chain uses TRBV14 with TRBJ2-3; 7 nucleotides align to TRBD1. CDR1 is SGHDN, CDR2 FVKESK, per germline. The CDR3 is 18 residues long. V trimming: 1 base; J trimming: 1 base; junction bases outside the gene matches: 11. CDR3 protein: CASSQARQGPRGTDTQYF. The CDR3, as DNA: TGTGCCAGCAGCCAAGCTCGACAGGGCCCGAGAGGCACAGATACGCAGTATTTT. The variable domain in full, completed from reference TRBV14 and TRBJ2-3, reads EAGVTQFPSHSVIEKGQTVTLRCDPISGHDNLYWYRRVMGKEIKFLLHFVKESKQDESGMPNNRFLAERTGGTYSTLKVQPAELEDSGVYFCASSQARQGPRGTDTQYFGPGTRLTVL.

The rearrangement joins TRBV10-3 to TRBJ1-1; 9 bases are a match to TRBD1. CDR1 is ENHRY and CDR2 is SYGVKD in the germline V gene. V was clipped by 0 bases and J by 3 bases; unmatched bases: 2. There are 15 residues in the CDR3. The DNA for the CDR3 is TGTGCCATCAGTGAGTCCGGACAGGGGTACACTGAAGCTTTCTTT. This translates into CAISESGQGYTEAFF.

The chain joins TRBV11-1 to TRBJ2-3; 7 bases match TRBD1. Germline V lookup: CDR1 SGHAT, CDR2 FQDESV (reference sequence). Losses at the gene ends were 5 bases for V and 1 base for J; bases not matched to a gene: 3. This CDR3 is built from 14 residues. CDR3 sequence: CASSGTAGTDTQYF. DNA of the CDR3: TGTGCCAGCAGCGGGACAGCAGGCACAGATACGCAGTATTTT.

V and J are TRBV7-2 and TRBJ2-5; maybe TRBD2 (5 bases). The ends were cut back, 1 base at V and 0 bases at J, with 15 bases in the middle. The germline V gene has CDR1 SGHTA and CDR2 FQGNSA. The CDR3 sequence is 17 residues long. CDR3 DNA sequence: TGTGCCAGCAGCTTAGGGGCCGGGAAAGGGTACCAAGAGACCCAGTACTTC. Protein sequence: CASSLGAGKGYQETQYF.

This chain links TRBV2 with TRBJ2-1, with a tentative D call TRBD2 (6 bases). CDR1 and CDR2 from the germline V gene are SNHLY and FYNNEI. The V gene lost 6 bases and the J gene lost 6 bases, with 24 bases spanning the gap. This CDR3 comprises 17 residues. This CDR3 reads CASSIMTATRLGNEQFF. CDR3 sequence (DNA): TGTGCCAGCAGCATAATGACTGCGACTAGATTAGGCAATGAGCAGTTCTTC.

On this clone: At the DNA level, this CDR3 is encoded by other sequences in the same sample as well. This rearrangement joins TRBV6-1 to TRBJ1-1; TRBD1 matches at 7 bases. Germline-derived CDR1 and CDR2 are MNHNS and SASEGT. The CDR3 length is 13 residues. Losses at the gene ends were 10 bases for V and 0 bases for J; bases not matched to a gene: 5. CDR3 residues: CATRQGLNTEAFF. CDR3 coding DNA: TGTGCCACCCGACAGGGCCTGAACACTGAAGCTTTCTTT.

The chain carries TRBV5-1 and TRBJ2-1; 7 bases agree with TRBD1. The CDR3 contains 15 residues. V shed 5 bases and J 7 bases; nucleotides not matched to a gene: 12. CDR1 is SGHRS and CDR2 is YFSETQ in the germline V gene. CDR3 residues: CASSQARTGLNEQFF. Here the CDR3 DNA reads TGCGCCAGCAGTCAAGCACGGACAGGATTAAATGAGCAGTTCTTC. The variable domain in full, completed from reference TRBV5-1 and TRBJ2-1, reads KAGVTQTPRYLIKTRGQQVTLSCSPISGHRSVSWYQQTPGQGLQFLFEYFSETQRNKGNFPGRFSGRQFSNSRSEMNVSTLELGDSALYLCASSQARTGLNEQFFGPGTRLTVL.

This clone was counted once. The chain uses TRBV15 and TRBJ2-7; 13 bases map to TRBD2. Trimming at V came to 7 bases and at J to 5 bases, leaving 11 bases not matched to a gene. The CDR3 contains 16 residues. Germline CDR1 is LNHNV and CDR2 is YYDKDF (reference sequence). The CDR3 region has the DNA TGTGCCACCACGGGGTCCCTGGGACTAGCGGGAAACGAGCAGTACTTC. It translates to CATTGSLGLAGNEQYF. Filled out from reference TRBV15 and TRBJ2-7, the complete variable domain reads DAMVIQNPRYQVTQFGKPVTLSCSQTLNHNVMYWYQQKSSQAPKLLFHYYDKDFNNEADTPDNFQSRRPNTSFCFLDIRSPGLGDTAMYLCATTGSLGLAGNEQYFGPGTRLTVT.

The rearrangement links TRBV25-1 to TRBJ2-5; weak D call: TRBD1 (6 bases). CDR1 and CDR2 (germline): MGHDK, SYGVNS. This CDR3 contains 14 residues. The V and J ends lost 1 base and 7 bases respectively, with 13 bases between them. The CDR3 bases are TGTGCCAGCAGTGAATGGGACATTGAGGGGACCCAGTACTTC. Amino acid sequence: CASSEWDIEGTQYF.

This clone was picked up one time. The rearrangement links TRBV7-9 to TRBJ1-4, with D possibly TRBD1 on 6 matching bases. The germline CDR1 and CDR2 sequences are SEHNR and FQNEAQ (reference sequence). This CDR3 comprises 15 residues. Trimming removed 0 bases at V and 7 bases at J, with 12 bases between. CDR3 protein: CASSLATGPPEKLFF. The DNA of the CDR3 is TGTGCCAGCAGCTTAGCGACAGGACCCCCTGAAAAACTGTTTTTT.

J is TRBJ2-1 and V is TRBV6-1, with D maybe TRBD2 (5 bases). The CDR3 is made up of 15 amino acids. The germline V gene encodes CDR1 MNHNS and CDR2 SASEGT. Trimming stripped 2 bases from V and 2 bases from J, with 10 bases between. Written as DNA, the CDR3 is TGTGCCAGCAGTGAAAGCGTGGGAGCCTACAATGAGCAGTTCTTC. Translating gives CASSESVGAYNEQFF.

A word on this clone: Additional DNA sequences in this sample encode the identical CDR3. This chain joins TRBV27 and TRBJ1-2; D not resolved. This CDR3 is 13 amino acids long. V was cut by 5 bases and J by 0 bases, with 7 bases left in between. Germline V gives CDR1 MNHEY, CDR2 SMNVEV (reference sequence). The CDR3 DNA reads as TGTGCCAGCAGTAGGCAAACTAACTATGGCTACACCTTC. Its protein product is CASSRQTNYGYTF.

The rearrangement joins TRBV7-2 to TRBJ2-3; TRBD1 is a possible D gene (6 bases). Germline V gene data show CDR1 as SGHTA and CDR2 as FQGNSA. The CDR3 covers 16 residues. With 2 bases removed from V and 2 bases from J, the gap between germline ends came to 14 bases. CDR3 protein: CASSLRGSSITDTQYF. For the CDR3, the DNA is TGTGCCAGCAGCTTAAGGGGGAGTTCAATCACAGATACGCAGTATTTT.

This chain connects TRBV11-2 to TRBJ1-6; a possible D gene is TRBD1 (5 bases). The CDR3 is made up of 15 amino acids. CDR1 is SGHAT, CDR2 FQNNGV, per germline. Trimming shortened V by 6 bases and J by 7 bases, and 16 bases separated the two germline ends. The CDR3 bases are TGTGCCAGCAGGTTACCGGGACGGGGCAATTCACCCCTCCACTTT. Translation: CASRLPGRGNSPLHF.

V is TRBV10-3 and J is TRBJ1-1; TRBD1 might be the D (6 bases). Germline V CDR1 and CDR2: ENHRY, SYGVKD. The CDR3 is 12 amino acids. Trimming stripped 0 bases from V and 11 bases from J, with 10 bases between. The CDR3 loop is CAISESTGGAFF. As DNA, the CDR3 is TGTGCCATCAGTGAGTCGACAGGCGGGGCTTTCTTT.

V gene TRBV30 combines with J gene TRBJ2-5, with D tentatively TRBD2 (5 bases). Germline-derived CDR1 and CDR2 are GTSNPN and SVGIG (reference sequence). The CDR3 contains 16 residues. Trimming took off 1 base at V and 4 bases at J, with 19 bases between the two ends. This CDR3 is CAWSAGWANEGETQYF. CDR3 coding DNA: TGTGCCTGGAGTGCAGGCTGGGCGAACGAGGGAGAGACCCAGTACTTC.

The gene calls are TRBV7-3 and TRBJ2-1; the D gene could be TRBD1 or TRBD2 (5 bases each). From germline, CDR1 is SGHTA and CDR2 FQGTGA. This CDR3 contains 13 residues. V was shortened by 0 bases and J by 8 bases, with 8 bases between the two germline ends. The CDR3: CASSLTGDDEQFF. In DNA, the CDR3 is TGTGCCAGCAGCTTAACTGGGGACGATGAGCAGTTCTTC.

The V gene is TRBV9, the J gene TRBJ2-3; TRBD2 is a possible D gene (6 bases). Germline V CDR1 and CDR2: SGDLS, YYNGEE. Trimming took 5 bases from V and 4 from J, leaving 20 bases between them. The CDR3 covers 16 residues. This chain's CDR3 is CASSLFLGSGADTQYF. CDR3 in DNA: TGTGCCAGCAGTCTTTTTTTGGGTAGCGGAGCAGATACGCAGTATTTT.

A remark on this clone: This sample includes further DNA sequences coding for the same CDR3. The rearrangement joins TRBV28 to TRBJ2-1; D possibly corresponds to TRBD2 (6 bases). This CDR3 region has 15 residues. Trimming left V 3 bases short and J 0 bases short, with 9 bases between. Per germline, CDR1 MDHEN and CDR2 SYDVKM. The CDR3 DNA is TGTGCCAGCAGTTTGGGAGGAGGCTCCTACAATGAGCAGTTCTTC. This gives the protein CASSLGGGSYNEQFF.

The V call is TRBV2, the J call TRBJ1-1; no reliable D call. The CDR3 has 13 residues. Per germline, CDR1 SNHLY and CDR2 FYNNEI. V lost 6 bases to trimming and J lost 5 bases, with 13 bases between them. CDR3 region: CASRINGGTEAFF. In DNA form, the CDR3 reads TGTGCCAGCAGGATAAACGGTGGGACTGAAGCTTTCTTT.

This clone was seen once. The CDR3 sequence: CASSLFRGYEQYF. CDR3 coding DNA: TGTGCCAGCAGCTTATTCAGAGGCTACGAGCAGTACTTC. The J gene is TRBJ2-5, the V gene TRBV11-2; D gene unclear. The assigned J gene may be wrong: the sequence end matches TRBJ2-7 better. Germline CDR1 and CDR2: SGHAT and FQNNGV. This CDR3 spans 13 amino acids.

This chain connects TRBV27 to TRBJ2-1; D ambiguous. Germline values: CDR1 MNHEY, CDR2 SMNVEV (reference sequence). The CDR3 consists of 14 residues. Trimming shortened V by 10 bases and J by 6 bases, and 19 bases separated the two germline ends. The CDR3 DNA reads TGTGCCACCAACCGCGTGGCGGTCTCCAATGAGCAGTTCTTC. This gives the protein CATNRVAVSNEQFF.

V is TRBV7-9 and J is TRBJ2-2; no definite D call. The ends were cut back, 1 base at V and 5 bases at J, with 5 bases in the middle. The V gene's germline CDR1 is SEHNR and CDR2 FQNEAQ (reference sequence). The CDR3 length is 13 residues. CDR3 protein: CASSLDWTGELFF. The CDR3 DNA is TGTGCCAGCAGCTTAGATTGGACCGGGGAGCTGTTTTTT.